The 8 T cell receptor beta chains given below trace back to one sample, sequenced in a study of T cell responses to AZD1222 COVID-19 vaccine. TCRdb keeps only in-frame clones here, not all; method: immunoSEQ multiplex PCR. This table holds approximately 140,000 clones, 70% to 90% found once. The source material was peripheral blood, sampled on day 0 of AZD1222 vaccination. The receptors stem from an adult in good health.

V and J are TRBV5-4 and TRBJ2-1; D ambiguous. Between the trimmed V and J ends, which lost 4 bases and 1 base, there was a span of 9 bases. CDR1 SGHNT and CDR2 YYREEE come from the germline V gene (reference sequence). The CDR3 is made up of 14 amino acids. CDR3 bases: TGTGCCAGCAGCGCCTTCCGGTCCTACAATGAGCAGTTCTTC. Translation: CASSAFRSYNEQFF.

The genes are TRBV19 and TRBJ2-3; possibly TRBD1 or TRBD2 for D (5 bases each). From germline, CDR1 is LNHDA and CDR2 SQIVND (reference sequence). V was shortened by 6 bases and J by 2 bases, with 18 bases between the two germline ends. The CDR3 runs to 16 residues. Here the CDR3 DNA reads TGTGCCAGTAGGTTACGGGGACCCTCATACACAGATACGCAGTATTTT. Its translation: CASRLRGPSYTDTQYF.

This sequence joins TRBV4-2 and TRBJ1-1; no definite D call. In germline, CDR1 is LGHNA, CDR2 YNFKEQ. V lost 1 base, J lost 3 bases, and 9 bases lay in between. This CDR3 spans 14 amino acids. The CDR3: CASSQGWRDTEAFF. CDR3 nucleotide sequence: TGTGCCAGCAGCCAAGGGTGGAGGGACACTGAAGCTTTCTTT.

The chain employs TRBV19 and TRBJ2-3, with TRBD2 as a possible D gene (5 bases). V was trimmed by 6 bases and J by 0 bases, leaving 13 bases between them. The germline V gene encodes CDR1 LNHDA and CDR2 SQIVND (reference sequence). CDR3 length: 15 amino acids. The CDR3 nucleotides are TGTGCCAGTAGGACCGGACTGTCTAGCACAGATACGCAGTATTTT. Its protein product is CASRTGLSSTDTQYF.

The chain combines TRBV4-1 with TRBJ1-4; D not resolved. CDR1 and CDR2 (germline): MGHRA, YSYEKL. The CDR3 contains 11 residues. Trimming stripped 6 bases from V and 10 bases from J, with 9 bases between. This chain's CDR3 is CASRKEGKLFF. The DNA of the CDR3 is TGCGCCAGCAGAAAAGAGGGAAAACTGTTTTTT.

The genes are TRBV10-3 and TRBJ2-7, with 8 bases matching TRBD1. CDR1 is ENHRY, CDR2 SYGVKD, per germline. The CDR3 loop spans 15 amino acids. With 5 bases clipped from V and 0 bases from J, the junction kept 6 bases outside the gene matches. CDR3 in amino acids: CAISPQGASSYEQYF. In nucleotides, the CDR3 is TGTGCCATCAGTCCTCAGGGGGCGAGCTCCTACGAGCAGTACTTC.

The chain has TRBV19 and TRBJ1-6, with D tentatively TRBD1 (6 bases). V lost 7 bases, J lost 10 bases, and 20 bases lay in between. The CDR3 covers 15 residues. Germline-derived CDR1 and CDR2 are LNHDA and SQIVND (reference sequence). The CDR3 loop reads CASTLGPGERSPLHF. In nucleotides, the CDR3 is TGTGCCAGTACCTTGGGTCCAGGGGAGAGATCACCCCTCCACTTT.

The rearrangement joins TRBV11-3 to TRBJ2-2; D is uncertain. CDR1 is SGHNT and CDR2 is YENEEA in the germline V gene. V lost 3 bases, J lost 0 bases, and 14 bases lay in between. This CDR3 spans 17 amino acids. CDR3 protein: CASSLSLQTTNTGELFF. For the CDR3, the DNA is TGTGCCAGCAGCTTGAGTTTACAGACAACGAACACCGGGGAGCTGTTTTTT.